One sample yielded the 17 T cell receptor beta chains listed below, sequenced in a study of CD8 T cells in ankylosing spondylitis. TCRdb processed the 5' RACE reads anew with MiXCR; each CDR3 protein has one entry. The data hold about 130,000 distinct CDR3 sequences, with about an eighth observed a single time. The sample was blood, either unsorted or a sorted T cell fraction (not recorded which). Source of these receptors: a female donor with ankylosing spondylitis or in good health (not recorded which).

This clonotype has at least ten counts. The V gene is TRBV18, the J gene TRBJ2-5; 8 nucleotides match TRBD1. The junction had 7 bases not matched to a gene; V was cut back by 3 bases and J by 4 bases. The CDR3 consists of 15 residues. Germline CDR1 and CDR2: KGHSH and LQKENI. CDR3 loop: CASSPRQGRSETQYF. The CDR3 coding sequence is TGTGCCAGCTCACCTAGACAGGGGAGGTCAGAGACCCAGTACTTC.

The sample holds many counts of this clonotype. This chain links TRBV12-3 or TRBV12-4 with TRBJ1-1; 7 nucleotides match TRBD1. The CDR3 has 15 amino acids. V gave up 3 bases and J gave up 3 bases; unmatched junction bases: 7. CDR3 DNA: TGTGCCAGCAGTTTCCTAACAGGGGTCTACACTGAAGCTTTCTTT. It specifies CASSFLTGVYTEAFF.

This clonotype has at least ten counts. The chain combines TRBV20-1 with TRBJ1-2, with a possible D match to TRBD1 (5 bases). Germline CDR1 DFQATT, CDR2 SNEGSKA (reference sequence). The CDR3 is 17 amino acids. The V gene lost 0 bases and the J gene lost 4 bases, with 21 bases spanning the gap. DNA for the CDR3: TGCAGTGCTAGAGATGGCTTATCGGCGCAGGGTGGCTATGGCTACACCTTC. Protein sequence: CSARDGLSAQGGYGYTF.

This clonotype has just a few counts. The chain recombines TRBV10-3 with TRBJ2-1; 8 nucleotides agree with TRBD1. The germline V gene encodes CDR1 ENHRY and CDR2 SYGVKD. The junction had 5 bases not matched to a gene; V was cut back by 6 bases and J by 7 bases. The CDR3 totals 13 residues. CDR3 region: CAIRQGAGNEQFF. The CDR3 region has the DNA TGTGCCATCAGGCAGGGGGCCGGGAATGAGCAGTTCTTC.

This clonotype was recorded at least ten times. An end of the junction differs from the germline gene, which may be a read error. V usage is TRBV20-1 and J usage is TRBJ2-1, with 10 nucleotides matching TRBD2. The V gene's germline CDR1 is DFQATT and CDR2 SNEGSKA (reference sequence). This CDR3 has 17 residues. The CDR3 nucleotides read TGCAGTGCGAGAGATGGGAGCGGGAGGGCCGAATACAATGAGCAGTTCTTC. Encoded protein: CSARDGSGRAEYNEQFF.

In this sample, this clonotype turned up many times. This sequence joins TRBV27 and TRBJ1-2; 9 bases map to TRBD1. J was trimmed by 2 bases and V by 5 bases; bases with no gene match: 12. The germline CDR1 and CDR2 sequences are MNHEY and SMNVEV (reference sequence). The CDR3 spans 17 residues. The CDR3 region is CASSLQWGQGVNYGYTF. For the CDR3, the DNA is TGTGCCAGCAGTCTCCAATGGGGACAGGGAGTCAACTATGGCTACACCTTC.

At least ten counts were recorded for this clonotype. V gene TRBV20-1 combines with J gene TRBJ2-1; possible D gene TRBD1, 7 bases. The CDR3 has 14 residues. Looked up from germline, CDR1 is DFQATT and CDR2 is SNEGSKA (reference sequence). Between the trimmed V and J ends, which lost 5 bases and 2 bases, there was a span of 13 bases. The CDR3 DNA follows: TGCAGTGCTCAGGGGGGTCAGGCCTACAATGAGCAGTTCTTC. Translating gives CSAQGGQAYNEQFF.

This clonotype showed up many times. The V and J genes are TRBV24-1 and TRBJ2-1, with D tentatively TRBD2 (6 bases). With 4 bases removed from V and 3 bases from J, the gap between germline ends came to 15 bases. The CDR3 runs to 16 residues. Germline V CDR1 and CDR2: KGHDR, SFDVKD. CDR3 in amino acids: CATSDPGLRGYNEQFF. CDR3 sequence (DNA): TGTGCCACCAGTGACCCTGGACTACGGGGCTACAATGAGCAGTTCTTC.

This clonotype has ten or more counts. V usage is TRBV5-5 and J usage is TRBJ1-5; D unresolved. V lost 2 bases and J lost 6, with 9 bases in between. This CDR3 is 13 amino acids long. The germline CDR1 and CDR2 sequences are SGHKS and YYEKEE (reference sequence). CDR3 protein: CASSFRVIQPQHF. Written as DNA, the CDR3 is TGTGCCAGCAGCTTCAGAGTAATTCAGCCCCAGCATTTT.

This clonotype has ten or more counts. V and J are TRBV5-1 and TRBJ2-7; no clear D gene. Germline V CDR1 and CDR2: SGHRS, YFSETQ. The CDR3 length is 16 residues. Trimming removed 0 bases at V and 2 bases at J, with 15 bases between. Written as DNA, the CDR3 is TGCGCCAGCAGCTTGGAGTATTCCAGCCTAACCTACGAGCAGTACTTC. This codes for CASSLEYSSLTYEQYF.

In its sample, this clonotype was seen many times. In nucleotides, the CDR3 is TGTGCCAGCAGCTCCCCCGGGAGCGGGAGGGTGACCGGGGAGCTGTTTTTT. Protein: CASSSPGSGRVTGELFF. This chain joins TRBV11-2 and TRBJ2-2; 10 bases match TRBD2. The CDR3 contains 17 residues. Germline loops: CDR1 SGHAT, CDR2 FQNNGV. The junction had 10 bases not matched to a gene; V was cut back by 4 bases and J by 5 bases.

This clonotype was counted between two and nine times. The V and J genes are TRBV5-1 and TRBJ1-1; the D is unclear. Germline V gene data show CDR1 as SGHRS and CDR2 as YFSETQ. Trimming cost V 7 bases and J 0 bases, with 16 bases left between them. The CDR3 has 15 amino acids. Here the CDR3 DNA reads TGCGCCAGCGGTCCCATCCCACAGATGAACACTGAAGCTTTCTTT. It codes for CASGPIPQMNTEAFF.

This clonotype came up many times. V is TRBV5-5 and J is TRBJ1-1; D perhaps matches TRBD1 (5 bases). V dropped 0 bases and J dropped 4 bases, with 16 bases sitting between them. The length of the CDR3 is 16 residues. The germline gives CDR1 SGHKS, CDR2 YYEKEE (reference sequence). As DNA, the CDR3 is TGTGCCAGCAGCTTGGCCCTCCTCGGGGGTGGCACTGAAGCTTTCTTT. Encoded protein: CASSLALLGGGTEAFF.

This clonotype was seen repeatedly, ten times or more. CDR3 amino acids: CASSIPPGLAPHNEQFF. The CDR3 DNA sequence: TGTGCCAGTAGTATACCACCGGGACTAGCGCCCCACAATGAGCAGTTCTTC. The rearrangement links TRBV19 to TRBJ2-1; 10 bases map to TRBD2. With 2 bases clipped from V and 5 bases from J, the junction kept 9 bases outside the gene matches. The CDR3 runs 17 residues. The germline CDR1 and CDR2 sequences are LNHDA and SQIVND (reference sequence). Together with reference TRBV19 and TRBJ2-1, the CDR3 gives the full variable domain: DGGITQSPKYLFRKEGQNVTLSCEQNLNHDAMYWYRQDPGQGLRLIYYSQIVNDFQKGDIAEGYSVSREKKESFPLTVTSAQKNPTAFYLCASSIPPGLAPHNEQFFGPGTRLTVL.

Ten or more counts support this clonotype. The rearrangement links TRBV5-1 to TRBJ2-5, with D unclear. Trimming pared 0 bases from V and 2 bases from J, leaving 5 bases between. The CDR3 consists of 13 residues. Germline values: CDR1 SGHRS, CDR2 YFSETQ. CDR3 protein: CASSLGVQETQYF. CDR3 in DNA: TGCGCCAGCAGCTTGGGGGTACAAGAGACCCAGTACTTC.

Many counts were recorded for this clonotype. This chain joins TRBV7-9 and TRBJ2-1; D might be TRBD2 (6 bases). CDR1 and CDR2 (germline): SEHNR, FQNEAQ (reference sequence). V was pared by 1 base and J by 7 bases, with 14 bases between. This CDR3 has 15 amino acids. The CDR3 here is CASSLVDGGANEQFF. Written as DNA, the CDR3 is TGTGCCAGCAGCTTAGTTGATGGCGGGGCTAATGAGCAGTTCTTC.

In regard to this clonotype: One base away lies a much larger clone, so this may be a sequencing read error. The CDR3 sequence: CSFTGTRLVSFF. The CDR3 DNA reads TGCAGCTTCACAGGGACAAGGTTGGTATCTTTCTTT. The chain recombines TRBV29-1 with TRBJ1-1; D might be TRBD1 (6 bases). V was shortened by 8 bases and J by 12 bases, with 22 bases between the two germline ends. CDR1 and CDR2 (germline): SQVTM, ANQGSEA. The CDR3 spans 12 residues.